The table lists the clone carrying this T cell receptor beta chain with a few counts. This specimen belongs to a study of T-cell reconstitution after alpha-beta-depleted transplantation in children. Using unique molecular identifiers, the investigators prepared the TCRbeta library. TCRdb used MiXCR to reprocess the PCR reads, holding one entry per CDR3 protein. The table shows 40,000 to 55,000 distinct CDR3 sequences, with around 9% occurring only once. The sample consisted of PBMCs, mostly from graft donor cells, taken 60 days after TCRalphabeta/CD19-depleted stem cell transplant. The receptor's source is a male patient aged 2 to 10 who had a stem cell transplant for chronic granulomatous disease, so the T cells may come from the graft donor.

CDR3 bases: TGTGCCAGTTGTCAGCTCGGGGCTGCGGGAGAGCTGTTTTTT. Its translation is CASCQLGAAGELFF. V and J are TRBV19 and TRBJ2-2; tentatively, D is TRBD2 (6 bases). The CDR3 spans 14 residues. Germline V lookup: CDR1 LNHDA, CDR2 SQIVND (reference sequence). Trimming stripped 8 bases from V and 11 bases from J, with 21 bases between.